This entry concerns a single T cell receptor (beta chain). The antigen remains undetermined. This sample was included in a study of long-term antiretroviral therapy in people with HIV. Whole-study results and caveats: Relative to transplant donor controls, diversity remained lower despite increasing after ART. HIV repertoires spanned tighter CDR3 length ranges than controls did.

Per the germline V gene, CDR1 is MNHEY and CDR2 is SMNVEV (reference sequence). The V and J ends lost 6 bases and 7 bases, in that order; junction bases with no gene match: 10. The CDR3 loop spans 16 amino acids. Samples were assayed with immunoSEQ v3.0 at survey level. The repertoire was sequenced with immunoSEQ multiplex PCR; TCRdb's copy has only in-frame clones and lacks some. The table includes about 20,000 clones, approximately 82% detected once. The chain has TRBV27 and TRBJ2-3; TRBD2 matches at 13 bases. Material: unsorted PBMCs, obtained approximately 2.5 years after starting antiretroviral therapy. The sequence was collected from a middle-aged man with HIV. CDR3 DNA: TGTGCCAGCAGCCCTCGGACTAGCGGGAGATCATATACGCAGTATTTT. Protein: CASSPRTSGRSYTQYF.